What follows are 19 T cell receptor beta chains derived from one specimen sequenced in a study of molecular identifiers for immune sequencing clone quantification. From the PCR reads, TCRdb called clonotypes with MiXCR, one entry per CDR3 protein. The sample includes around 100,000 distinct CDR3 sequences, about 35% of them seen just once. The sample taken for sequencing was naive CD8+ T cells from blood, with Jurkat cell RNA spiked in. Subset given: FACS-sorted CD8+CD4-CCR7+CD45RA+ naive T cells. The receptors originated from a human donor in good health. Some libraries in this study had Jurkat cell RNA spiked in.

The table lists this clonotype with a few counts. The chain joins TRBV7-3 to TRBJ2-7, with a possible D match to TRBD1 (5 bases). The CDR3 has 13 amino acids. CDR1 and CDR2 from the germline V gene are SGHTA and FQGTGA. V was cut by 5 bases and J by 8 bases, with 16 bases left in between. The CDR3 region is CASSTTGTGQQYF. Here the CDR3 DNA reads TGTGCCAGCAGCACTACGGGCACAGGCCAGCAGTACTTC. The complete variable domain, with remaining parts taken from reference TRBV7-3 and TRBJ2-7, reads GAGVSQTPSNKVTEKGKYVELRCDPISGHTALYWYRQSLGQGPEFLIYFQGTGAADDSGLPNDRFFAVRPEGSVSTLKIQRTERGDSAVYLCASSTTGTGQQYFGPGTRLTVT.

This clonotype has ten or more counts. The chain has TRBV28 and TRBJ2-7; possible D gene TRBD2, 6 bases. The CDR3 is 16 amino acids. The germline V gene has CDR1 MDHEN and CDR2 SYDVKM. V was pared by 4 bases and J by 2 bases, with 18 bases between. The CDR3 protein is CASSSPRGSKTYEQYF. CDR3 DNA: TGTGCCAGCAGTTCACCGCGGGGTAGTAAAACCTACGAGCAGTACTTC.

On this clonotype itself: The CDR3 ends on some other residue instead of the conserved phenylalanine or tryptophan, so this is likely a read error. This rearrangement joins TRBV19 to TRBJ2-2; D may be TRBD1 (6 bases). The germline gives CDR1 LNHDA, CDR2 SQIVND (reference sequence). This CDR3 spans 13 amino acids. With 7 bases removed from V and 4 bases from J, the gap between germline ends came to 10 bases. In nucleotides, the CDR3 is TGTGCCAGTAAACAGGGAATCACCGGGGAGCTGTTTTCT. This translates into CASKQGITGELFS.

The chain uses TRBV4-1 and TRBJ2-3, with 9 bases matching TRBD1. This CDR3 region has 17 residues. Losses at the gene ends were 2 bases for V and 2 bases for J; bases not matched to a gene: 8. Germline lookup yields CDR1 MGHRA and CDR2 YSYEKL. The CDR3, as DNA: TGCGCCAGCAGCCAACGGGACAGGGAAGTACTCACAGATACGCAGTATTTT. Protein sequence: CASSQRDREVLTDTQYF.

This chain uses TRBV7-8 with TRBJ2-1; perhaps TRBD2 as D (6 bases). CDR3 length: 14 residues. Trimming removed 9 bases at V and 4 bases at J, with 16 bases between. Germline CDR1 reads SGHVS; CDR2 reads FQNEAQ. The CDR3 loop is CASSPGAGYNEQFF. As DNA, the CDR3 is TGTGCCAGTTCCCCCGGCGCGGGATACAATGAGCAGTTCTTC. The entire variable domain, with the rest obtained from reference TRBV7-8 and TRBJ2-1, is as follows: GAGVSQSPRYKVAKRGQDVALRCDPISGHVSLFWYQQALGQGPEFLTYFQNEAQLDKSGLPSDRFFAERPEGSVSTLKIQRTQQEDSAVYLCASSPGAGYNEQFFGPGTRLTVL.

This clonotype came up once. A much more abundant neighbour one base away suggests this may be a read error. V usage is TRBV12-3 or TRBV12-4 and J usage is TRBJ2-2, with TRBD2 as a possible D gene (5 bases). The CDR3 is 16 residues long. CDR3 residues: CASSHPLSVNTGELIF. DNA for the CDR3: TGTGCCAGCAGCCACCCTCTATCGGTGAACACCGGGGAGCTGATTTTT.

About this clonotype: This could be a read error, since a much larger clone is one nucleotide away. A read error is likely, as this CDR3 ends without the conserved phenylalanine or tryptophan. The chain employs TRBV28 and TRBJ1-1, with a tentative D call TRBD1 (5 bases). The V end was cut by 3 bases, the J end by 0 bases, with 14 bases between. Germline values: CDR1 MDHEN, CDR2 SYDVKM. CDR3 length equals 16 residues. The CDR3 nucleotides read TGTGCCAGCAGTTTTCCGTCCGGGACGTTGAACACTGAAGCTTTCTAT. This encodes CASSFPSGTLNTEAFY.

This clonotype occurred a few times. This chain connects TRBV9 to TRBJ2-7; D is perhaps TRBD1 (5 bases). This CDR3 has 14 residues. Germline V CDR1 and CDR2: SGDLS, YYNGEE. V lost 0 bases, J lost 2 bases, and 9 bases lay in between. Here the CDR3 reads CASSVAAGTYEQYF. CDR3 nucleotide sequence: TGTGCCAGCAGCGTAGCGGCAGGGACCTACGAGCAGTACTTC.

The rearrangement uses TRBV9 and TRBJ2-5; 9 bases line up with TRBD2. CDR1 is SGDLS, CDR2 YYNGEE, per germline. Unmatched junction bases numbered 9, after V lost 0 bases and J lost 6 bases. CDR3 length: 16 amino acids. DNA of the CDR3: TGTGCCAGCAGCGTAGGCCTAGCGGGAATCGGGAAGACCCAGTACTTC. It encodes CASSVGLAGIGKTQYF. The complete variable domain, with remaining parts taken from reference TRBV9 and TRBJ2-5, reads DSGVTQTPKHLITATGQRVTLRCSPRSGDLSVYWYQQSLDQGLQFLIQYYNGEERAKGNILERFSAQQFPDLHSELNLSSLELGDSALYFCASSVGLAGIGKTQYFGPGTRLLVL.

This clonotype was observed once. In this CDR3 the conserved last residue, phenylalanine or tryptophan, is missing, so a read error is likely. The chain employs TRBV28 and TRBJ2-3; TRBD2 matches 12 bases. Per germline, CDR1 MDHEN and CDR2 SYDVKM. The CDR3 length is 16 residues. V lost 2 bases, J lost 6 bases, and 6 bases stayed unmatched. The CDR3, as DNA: TGTGCCAGCAGTTTACAACGGACTAGCGGGATTGATACGCAGTATTTA. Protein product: CASSLQRTSGIDTQYL.

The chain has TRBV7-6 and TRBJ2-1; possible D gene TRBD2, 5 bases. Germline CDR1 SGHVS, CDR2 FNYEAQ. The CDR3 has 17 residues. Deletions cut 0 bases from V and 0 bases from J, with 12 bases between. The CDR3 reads CASSLATGVLSYNEQFF. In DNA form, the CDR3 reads TGTGCCAGCAGCTTAGCGACCGGGGTACTCTCCTACAATGAGCAGTTCTTC.

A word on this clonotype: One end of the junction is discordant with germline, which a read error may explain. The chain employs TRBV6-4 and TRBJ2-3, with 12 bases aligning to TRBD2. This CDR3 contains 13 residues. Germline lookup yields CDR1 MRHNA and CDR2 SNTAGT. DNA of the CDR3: TGTGCCAGCTCCCGACTAGCGGGAGATACGCAGAATTTT. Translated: CASSRLAGDTQNF.

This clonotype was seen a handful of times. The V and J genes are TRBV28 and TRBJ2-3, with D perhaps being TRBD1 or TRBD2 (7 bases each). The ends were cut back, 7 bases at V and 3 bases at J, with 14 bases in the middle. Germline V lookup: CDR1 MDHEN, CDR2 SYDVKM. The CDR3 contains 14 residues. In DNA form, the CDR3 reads TGTGCCAGCATGGGAGGGGGCGCAACAGATACGCAGTATTTT. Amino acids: CASMGGGATDTQYF. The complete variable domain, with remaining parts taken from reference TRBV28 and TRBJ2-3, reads DVKVTQSSRYLVKRTGEKVFLECVQDMDHENMFWYRQDPGLGLRLIYFSYDVKMKEKGDIPEGYSVSREKKERFSLILESASTNQTSMYLCASMGGGATDTQYFGPGTRLTVL.

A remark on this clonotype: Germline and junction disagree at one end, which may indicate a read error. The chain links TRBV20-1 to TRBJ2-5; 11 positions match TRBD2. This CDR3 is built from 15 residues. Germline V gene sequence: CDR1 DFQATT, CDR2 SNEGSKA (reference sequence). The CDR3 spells CSARSGLAGGEPQYF. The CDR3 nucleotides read TGCAGTGCTAGATCAGGTCTAGCGGGAGGAGAGCCCCAGTACTTC.

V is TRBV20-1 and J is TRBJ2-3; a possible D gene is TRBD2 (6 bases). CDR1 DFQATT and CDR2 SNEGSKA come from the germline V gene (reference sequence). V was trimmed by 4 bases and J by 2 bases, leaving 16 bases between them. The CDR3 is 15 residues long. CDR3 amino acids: CSATSRTTYTDTQYF. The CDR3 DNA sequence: TGCAGTGCTACCTCCCGGACTACGTACACAGATACGCAGTATTTT.

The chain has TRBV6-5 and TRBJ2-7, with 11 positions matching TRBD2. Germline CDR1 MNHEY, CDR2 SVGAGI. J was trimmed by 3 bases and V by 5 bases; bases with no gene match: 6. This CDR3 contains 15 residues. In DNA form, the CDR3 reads TGTGCCAGCAGTAACGGACTAGCGGGTTACTACGAGCAGTACTTC. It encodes CASSNGLAGYYEQYF.

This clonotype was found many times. CDR3 amino acids: CASSFESLGQEETQYF. The CDR3 coding sequence is TGTGCCAGCAGCTTCGAGTCTTTAGGACAAGAAGAGACCCAGTACTTC. The genes are TRBV7-9 and TRBJ2-5; possible D gene TRBD1, 5 bases. The CDR3 has 16 amino acids. Per germline, CDR1 SEHNR and CDR2 FQNEAQ (reference sequence). Deletions cut 3 bases from V and 3 bases from J, with 17 bases between. Filled out from reference TRBV7-9 and TRBJ2-5, the complete variable domain reads DTGVSQNPRHKITKRGQNVTFRCDPISEHNRLYWYRQTLGQGPEFLTYFQNEAQLEKSRLLSDRFSAERPKGSFSTLEIQRTEQGDSAMYLCASSFESLGQEETQYFGPGTRLLVL.

DNA for the CDR3: TGTGCCAGCCGAGGGCGCTACTACGAGCAGTACTTC. This encodes CASRGRYYEQYF. The chain has TRBV5-6 and TRBJ2-7, with D perhaps TRBD2 (5 bases). This CDR3 spans 12 amino acids. V dropped 7 bases and J dropped 3 bases, with 11 bases sitting between them. The V gene's germline CDR1 is SGHDT and CDR2 YYEEEE.

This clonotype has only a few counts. CDR3 DNA sequence: TGTGCCAGCAGTTTGAGAGGGTTTAATCAGCCCCAGCATTTT. This translates into CASSLRGFNQPQHF. This chain connects TRBV27 to TRBJ1-5, with D hard to call. V lost 3 bases, J lost 4 bases, and 10 bases lay in between. The CDR3 extends over 14 amino acids. Germline V CDR1 and CDR2: MNHEY, SMNVEV (reference sequence).